This TCR beta chain is drawn from a study of T cells after yellow fever vaccination. The V gene lost 5 bases and the J gene lost 1 base, with 17 bases spanning the gap. CDR3 length: 16 residues. The germline V gene has CDR1 SQVTM and CDR2 ANQGSEA. This clonotype was counted many times. Each CDR3 protein gets one entry after TCRdb re-called the 5' RACE reads with MiXCR. Among around 250,000 distinct CDR3 sequences listed, less than 8.5% were seen once. The chain combines TRBV29-1 with TRBJ2-2, with a possible D match to TRBD2 (6 bases). The sequences come from CD4+ T cells sorted from PBMCs, collected 15 days after the yellow fever booster vaccination. The receptor's source is a man younger than 40 who received the YFV17D yellow fever vaccine. CDR3 amino acids: CSVRPISGGNTGELFF. CDR3 coding DNA: TGCAGCGTTCGCCCTATTAGCGGAGGGAACACCGGGGAGCTGTTTTTT.